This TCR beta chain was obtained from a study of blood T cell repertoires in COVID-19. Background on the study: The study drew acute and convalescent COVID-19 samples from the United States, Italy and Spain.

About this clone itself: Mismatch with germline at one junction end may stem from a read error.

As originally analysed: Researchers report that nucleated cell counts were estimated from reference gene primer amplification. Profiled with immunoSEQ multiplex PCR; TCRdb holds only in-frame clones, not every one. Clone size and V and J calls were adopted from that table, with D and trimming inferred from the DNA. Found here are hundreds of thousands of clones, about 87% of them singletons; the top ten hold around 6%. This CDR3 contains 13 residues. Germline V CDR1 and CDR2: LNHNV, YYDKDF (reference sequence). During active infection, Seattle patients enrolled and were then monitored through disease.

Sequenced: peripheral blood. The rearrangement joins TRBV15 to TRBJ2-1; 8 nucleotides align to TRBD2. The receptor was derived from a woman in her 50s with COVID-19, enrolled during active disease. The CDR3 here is CATSRDPGGPVLF. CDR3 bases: TGTGCCACCAGCAGAGACCCGGGAGGGCCTGTGCTCTTC.